This T cell receptor beta chain was captured by sequencing in a study of blood T cell repertoires in COVID-19. Background on the study: Material from acute and convalescent COVID-19 was sourced from the United States, Italy and Spain. T cells, B-cell-depleted T cells, or PBMCs provided the cDNA or gDNA that served as material.

The germline gives CDR1 LNHDA, CDR2 SQIVND (reference sequence). CDR3 length: 16 amino acids. V shed 4 bases, J shed 4 bases, and the junction held 7 bases outside the gene matches. In the original workflow: Amplifying reference gene primers gave estimates of nucleated cell counts. TCRdb's copy holds only in-frame clones and misses some; the assay was immunoSEQ multiplex PCR. Clonal size and the V and J genes are those of that table, whereas D and trimming came from the DNA. The sample includes around 300,000 clones, approximately 85% of them seen just once. The sequence was obtained from a woman in her sixties or seventies with acute or convalescent COVID-19. The sequencing sample was made of peripheral blood. The chain links TRBV19 to TRBJ2-5, with 12 bases aligning to TRBD2. The CDR3 loop is CASSTFTSGGTETQYF. The CDR3 nucleotides read TGTGCCAGTAGTACCTTTACTAGCGGGGGGACAGAGACCCAGTACTTC.